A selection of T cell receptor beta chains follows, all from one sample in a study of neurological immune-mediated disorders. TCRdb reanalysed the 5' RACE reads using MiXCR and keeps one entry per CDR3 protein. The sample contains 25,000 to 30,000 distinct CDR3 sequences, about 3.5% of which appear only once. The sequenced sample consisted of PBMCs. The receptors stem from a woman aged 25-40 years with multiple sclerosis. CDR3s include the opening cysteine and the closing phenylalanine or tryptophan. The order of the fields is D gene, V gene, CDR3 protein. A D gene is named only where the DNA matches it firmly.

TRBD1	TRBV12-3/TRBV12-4	CASRPSGQEFRGYTF
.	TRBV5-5	CASSLVPLGWAFF
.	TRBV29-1	CASSRTGELFF
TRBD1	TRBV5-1	CVSSWTGKNTEAFF
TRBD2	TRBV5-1	CASSLGGGHETQYF
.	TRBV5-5	CASSLGTHSYEQYF
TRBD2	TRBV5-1	CASSPGLESYNEQFF
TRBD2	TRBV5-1	CASSLRPSGRGNTGELFF
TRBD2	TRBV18	CASSPGLEPYEQYF
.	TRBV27	CASKGRYTANTGELFF
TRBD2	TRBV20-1	CSARTSGGNEQFF
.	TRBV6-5	CASSSSDYTYEQYF
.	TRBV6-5	CASSYLYPGARGTDTQYF
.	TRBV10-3	CAISASVFGNQPQHF
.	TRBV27	CASSSTLGREEQYF
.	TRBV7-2	CASSLGQWPNQPQNF
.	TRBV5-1	CASSSKGDTQYF
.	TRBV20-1	CSALGDSNQPQNF
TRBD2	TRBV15	CATSRTGLAENEQFF
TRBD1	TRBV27	CASNPVRAGGNEQFF
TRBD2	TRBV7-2	CASSIWTSGTYNEQFF
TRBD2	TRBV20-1	CSARRLAGVINTGELFF
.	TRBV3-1	CASSHPPLADTQYF
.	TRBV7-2	CASSLGDYNSPLHF
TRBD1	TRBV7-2	CASSRAGQRNTEAFF
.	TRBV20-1	CSARAKGHGYTF
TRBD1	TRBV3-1	CASSQDLWTGRASTDTQYF
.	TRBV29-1	CSVGRKSSYEQYF
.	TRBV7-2	CASSLVGLRTTGELFF
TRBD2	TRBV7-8	CASSIGTINTGELFF
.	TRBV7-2	CASSASWGNTEAFF
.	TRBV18	CASSPRNTGELFF
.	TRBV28	CASSLFGSIVGVRYEQYF
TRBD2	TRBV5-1	CASSYGLAGIEETQYF
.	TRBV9	CASSVEGGSYEQYF
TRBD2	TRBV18	CASSPGPPGLAEYF
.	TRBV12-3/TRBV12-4	CASRNRQEYTF
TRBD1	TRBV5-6	CASSFRGRGSYNEQFF
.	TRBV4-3	CASSQDRASFQPQNF
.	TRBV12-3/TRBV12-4	CASSLARYEQYF
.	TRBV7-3	CASSPKTGSYNEQFF
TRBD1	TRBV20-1	CSASRTGYSNQPQHF
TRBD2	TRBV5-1	CATSLTSGRYNEQFF
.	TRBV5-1	CASSEPGKETQYF
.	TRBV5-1	CASSLPSSSYEQYF
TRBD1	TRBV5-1	CASSLPGQGNYEQYF
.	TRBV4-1	CASSRFYNEQFF